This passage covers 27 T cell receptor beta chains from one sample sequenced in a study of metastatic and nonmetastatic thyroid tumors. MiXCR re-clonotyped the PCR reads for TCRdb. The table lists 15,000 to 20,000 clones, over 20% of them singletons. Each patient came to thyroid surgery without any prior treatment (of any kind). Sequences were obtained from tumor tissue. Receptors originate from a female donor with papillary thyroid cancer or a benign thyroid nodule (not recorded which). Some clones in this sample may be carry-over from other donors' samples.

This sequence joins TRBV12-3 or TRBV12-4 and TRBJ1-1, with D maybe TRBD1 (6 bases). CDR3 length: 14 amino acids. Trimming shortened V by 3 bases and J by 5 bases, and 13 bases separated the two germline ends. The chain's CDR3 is CASSLEQGTTEAFF. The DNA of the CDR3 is TGTGCCAGCAGTTTGGAACAGGGAACGACTGAAGCTTTCTTT.

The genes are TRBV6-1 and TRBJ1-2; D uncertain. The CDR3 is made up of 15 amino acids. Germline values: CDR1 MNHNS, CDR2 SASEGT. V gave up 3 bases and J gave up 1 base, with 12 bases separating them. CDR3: CASSEGPSVNYGYTF. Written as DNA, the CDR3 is TGTGCCAGCAGTGAGGGTCCGAGCGTTAACTATGGCTACACCTTC.

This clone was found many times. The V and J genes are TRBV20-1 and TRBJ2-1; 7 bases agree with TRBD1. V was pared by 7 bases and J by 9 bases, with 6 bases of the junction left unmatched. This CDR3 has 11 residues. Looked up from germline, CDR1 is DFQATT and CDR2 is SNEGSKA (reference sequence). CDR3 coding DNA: TGCAGTGGGAACCAGGGGGTTGAGCAGTTCTTC. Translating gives CSGNQGVEQFF.

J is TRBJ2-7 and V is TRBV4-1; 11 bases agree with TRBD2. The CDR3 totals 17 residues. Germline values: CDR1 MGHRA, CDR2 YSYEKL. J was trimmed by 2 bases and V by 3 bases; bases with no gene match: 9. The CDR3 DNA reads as TGCGCCAGCAGCCAGACAGCTAGCGGGGGGACCCCCTACGAGCAGTACTTC. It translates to CASSQTASGGTPYEQYF.

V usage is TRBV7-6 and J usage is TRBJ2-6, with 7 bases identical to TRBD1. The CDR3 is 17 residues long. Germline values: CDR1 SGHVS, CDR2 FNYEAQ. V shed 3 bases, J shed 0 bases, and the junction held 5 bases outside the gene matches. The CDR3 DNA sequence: TGTGCCAGCAGCTTCGGGACAGTCCTCTCTGGGGCCAACGTCCTGACTTTC. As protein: CASSFGTVLSGANVLTF. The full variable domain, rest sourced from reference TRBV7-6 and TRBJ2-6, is GAGVSQSPRYKVTKRGQDVALRCDPISGHVSLYWYRQALGQGPEFLTYFNYEAQQDKSGLPNDRFSAERPEGSISTLTIQRTEQRDSAMYRCASSFGTVLSGANVLTFGAGSRLTVL.

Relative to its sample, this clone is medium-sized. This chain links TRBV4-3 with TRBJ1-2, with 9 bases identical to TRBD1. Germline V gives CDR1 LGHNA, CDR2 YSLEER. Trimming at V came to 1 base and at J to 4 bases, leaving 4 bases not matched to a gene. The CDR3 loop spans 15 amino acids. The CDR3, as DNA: TGCGCCAGCAGCCAAGGGGGACAGGGCCCCTATGGCTACACCTTC. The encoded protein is CASSQGGQGPYGYTF.

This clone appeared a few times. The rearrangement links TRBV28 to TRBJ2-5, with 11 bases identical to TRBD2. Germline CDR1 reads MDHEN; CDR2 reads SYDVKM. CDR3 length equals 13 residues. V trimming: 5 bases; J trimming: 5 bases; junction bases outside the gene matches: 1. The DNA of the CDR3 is TGTGCCAGCAGTCCTAGCGGGAGGGAGACCCAGTACTTC. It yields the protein CASSPSGRETQYF.

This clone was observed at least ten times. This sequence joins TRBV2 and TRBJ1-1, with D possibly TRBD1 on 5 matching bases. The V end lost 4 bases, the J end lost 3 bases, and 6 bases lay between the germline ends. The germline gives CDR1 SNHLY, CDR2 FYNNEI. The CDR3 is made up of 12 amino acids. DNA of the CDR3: TGTGCCAGCAGTGGGGGGGACACTGAAGCTTTCTTT. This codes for CASSGGDTEAFF.

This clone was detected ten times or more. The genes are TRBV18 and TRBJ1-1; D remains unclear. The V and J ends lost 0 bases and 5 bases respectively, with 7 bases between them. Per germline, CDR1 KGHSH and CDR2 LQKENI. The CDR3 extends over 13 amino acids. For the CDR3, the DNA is TGTGCCAGCTCACCACCGGGATGGACTGAAGCTTTCTTT. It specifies CASSPPGWTEAFF.

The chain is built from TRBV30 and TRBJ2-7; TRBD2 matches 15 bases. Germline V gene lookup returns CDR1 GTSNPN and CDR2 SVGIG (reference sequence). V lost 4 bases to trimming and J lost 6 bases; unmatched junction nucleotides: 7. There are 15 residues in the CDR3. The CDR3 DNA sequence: TGTGCCTGGACCAGGACTAGCGGGAGGGCCCGCGAGCAGTACTTC. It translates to CAWTRTSGRAREQYF.

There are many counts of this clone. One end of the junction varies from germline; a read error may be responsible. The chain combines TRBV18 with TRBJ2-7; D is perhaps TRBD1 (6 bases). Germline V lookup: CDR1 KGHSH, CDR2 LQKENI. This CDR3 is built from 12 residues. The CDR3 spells CASSPRGYEQHF. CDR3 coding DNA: TGTGCCAGCTCTCCGAGGGGGTACGAGCAGCACTTC.

CDR3 in DNA: TGTGCCTCTACTACTAGCGGGAGTATCTATGAGCAGTTCTTC. It specifies CASTTSGSIYEQFF. This chain links TRBV30 with TRBJ2-1; 11 positions agree with TRBD2. Germline V gene sequence: CDR1 GTSNPN, CDR2 SVGIG (reference sequence). Unmatched junction bases numbered 10, after V lost 7 bases and J lost 8 bases. The CDR3 sequence is 14 residues long. Supplemented by reference TRBV30 and TRBJ2-1, the full variable domain reads SQTIHQWPATLVQPVGSPLSLECTVEGTSNPNLYWYRQAAGRGLQLLFYSVGIGQISSEVPQNLSASRPQDRQFILSSKKLLLSDSGFYLCASTTSGSIYEQFFGPGTRLTVL.

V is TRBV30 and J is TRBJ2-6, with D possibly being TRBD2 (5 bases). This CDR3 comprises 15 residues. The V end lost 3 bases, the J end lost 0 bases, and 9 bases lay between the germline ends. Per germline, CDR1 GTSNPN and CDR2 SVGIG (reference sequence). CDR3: CAWSPGDSGANVLTF. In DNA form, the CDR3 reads TGTGCCTGGAGCCCCGGGGACTCTGGGGCCAACGTCCTGACTTTC.

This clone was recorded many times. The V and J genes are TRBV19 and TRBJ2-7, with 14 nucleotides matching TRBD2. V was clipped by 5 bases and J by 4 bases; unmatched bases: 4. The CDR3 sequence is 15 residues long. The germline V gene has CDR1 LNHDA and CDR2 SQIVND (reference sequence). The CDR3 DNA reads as TGTGCCAGTAGTCCACGGACTAGCGGGAGGTACGAGCAGTACTTC. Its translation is CASSPRTSGRYEQYF.

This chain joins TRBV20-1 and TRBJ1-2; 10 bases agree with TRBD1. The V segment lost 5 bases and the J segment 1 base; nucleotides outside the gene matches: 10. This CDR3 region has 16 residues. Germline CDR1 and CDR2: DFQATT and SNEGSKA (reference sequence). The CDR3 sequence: CSAGEGQGTLNYGYTF. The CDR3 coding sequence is TGCAGTGCTGGGGAGGGACAGGGGACCCTTAACTATGGCTACACCTTC.

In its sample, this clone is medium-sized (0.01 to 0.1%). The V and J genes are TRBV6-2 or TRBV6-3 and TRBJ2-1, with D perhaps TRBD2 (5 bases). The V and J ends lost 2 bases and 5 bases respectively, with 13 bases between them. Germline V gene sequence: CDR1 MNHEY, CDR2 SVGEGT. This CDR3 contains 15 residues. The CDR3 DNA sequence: TGTGCCAGCAGTTACGGCTCTAGCATCGACAATGAGCAGTTCTTC. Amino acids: CASSYGSSIDNEQFF.

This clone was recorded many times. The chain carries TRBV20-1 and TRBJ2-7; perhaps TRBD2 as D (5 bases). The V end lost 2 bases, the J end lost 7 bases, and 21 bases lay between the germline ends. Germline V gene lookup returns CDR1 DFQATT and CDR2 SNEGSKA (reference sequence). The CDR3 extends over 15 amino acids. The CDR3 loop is CSARPASARVEEQYF. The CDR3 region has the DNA TGCAGTGCTAGACCCGCCTCCGCGCGGGTGGAGGAGCAGTACTTC.

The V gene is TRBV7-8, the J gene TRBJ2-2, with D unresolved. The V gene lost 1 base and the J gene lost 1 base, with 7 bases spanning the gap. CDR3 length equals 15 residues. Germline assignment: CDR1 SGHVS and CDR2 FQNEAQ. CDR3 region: CASSLGSGNTGELFF. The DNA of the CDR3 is TGTGCCAGCAGCTTAGGTTCAGGGAACACCGGGGAGCTGTTTTTT.

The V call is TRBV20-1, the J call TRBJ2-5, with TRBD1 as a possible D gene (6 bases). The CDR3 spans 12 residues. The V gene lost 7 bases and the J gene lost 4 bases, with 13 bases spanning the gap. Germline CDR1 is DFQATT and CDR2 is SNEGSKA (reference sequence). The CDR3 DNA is TGCAGTGGGGTAGTACAGGGAGAGACCCAGTACTTC. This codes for CSGVVQGETQYF.

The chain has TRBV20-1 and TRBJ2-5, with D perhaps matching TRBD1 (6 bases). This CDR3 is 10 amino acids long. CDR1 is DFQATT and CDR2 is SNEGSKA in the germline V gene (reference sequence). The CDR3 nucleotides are TGCAGCGCAGGGGAAGAGACCCAGTACTTC. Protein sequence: CSAGEETQYF.

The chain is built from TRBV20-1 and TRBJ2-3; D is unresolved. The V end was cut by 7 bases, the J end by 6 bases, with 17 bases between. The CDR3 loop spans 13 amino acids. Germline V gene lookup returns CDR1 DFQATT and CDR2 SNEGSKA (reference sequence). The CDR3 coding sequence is TGCAGTGTTGACCTTAGTGGGCCGGATACGCAGTATTTT. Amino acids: CSVDLSGPDTQYF.

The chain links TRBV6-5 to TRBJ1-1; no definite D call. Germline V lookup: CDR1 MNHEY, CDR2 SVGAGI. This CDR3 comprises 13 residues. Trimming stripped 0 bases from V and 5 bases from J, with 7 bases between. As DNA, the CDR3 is TGTGCCAGCAGTTACTCGAGGGATACTGAAGCTTTCTTT. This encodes CASSYSRDTEAFF.

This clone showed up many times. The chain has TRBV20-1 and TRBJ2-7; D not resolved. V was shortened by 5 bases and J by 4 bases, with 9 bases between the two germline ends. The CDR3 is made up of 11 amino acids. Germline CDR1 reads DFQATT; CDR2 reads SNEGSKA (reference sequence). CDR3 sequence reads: CSASISYEQYF. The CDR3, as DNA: TGCAGTGCTTCCATTTCTTACGAGCAGTACTTC.

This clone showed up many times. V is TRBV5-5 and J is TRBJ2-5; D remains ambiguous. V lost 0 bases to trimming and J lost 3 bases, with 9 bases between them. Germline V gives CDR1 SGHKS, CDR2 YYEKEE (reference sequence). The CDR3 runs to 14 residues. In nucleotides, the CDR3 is TGTGCCAGCAGCTTGGTCAACTTTAAAGAGACCCAGTACTTC. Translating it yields CASSLVNFKETQYF.

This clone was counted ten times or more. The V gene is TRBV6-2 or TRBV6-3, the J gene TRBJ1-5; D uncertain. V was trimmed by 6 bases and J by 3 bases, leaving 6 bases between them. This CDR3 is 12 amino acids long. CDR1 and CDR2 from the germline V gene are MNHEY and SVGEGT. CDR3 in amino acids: CASSPPNQPQHF. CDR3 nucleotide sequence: TGTGCCAGCAGCCCCCCCAATCAGCCCCAGCATTTT.

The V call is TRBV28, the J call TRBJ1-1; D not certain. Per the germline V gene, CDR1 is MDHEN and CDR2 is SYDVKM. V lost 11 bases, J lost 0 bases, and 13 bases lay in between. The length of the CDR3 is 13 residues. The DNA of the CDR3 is TGTGCCTTCAGTTTTCACATGAACACTGAAGCTTTCTTT. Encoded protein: CAFSFHMNTEAFF. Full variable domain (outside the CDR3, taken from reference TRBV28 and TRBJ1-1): DVKVTQSSRYLVKRTGEKVFLECVQDMDHENMFWYRQDPGLGLRLIYFSYDVKMKEKGDIPEGYSVSREKKERFSLILESASTNQTSMYLCAFSFHMNTEAFFGQGTRLTVV.

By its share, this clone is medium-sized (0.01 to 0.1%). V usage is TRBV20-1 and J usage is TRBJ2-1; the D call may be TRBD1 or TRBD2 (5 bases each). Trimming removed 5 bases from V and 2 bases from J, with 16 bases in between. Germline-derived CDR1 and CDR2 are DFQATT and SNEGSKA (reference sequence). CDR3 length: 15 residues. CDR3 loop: CSAPLRGVAYNEQFF. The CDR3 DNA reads TGCAGTGCTCCCCTTAGAGGGGTAGCCTACAATGAGCAGTTCTTC.